This TCR beta chain appears in the sequencing data of a study of Graves' ophthalmopathy and Graves' hyperthyroidism (dated by TCRdb to the late 2010s). General notes on the study: Peripheral blood samples were taken at the time of initial diagnosis, before any treatment was given. TCR beta repertoire signatures were used to distinguish Graves' ophthalmopathy from Graves' hyperthyroidism and to predict progression to ophthalmopathy. In total, 135 blood samples were TCR-sequenced: approximately 42 ophthalmopathy, about 75 hyperthyroidism and about 17 hyperthyroidism-to-ophthalmopathy patients. To explore V-J signatures that distinguish ophthalmopathy from hyperthyroidism, a discovery set of 90 to 100 patients was enrolled, made up of approximately 45 with ophthalmopathy and roughly 57 with stable hyperthyroidism. An independent validation cohort was composed of 18 hyperthyroidism patients and 15 to 17 patients who later progressed from hyperthyroidism to ophthalmopathy. In several hyperthyroidism patients, the T-cell repertoires found in thyroid tissue were compared with those found in blood. Following sample collection, hyperthyroidism patients were given methimazole at a starting dose of 30 mg daily, and ophthalmopathy patients were given high-dose intravenous methylprednisolone. For training and testing, the approximately 97 patients in the discovery cohort were randomly divided in a 7:3 ratio. General study outcomes and caveats: In validation, the model predicted ophthalmopathy progression with more than 70% sensitivity and roughly 72% specificity; 12 predicted patients were CT-confirmed with GO in a median of about 6.1 months. No statistical method was used to predetermine the sample size, and group allocation was not hidden from the investigators. Most expanded thyroid clonotypes with a frequency above 0.001 also appeared in blood, which suggests that blood repertoires may reflect the immune response in the thyroid. Ophthalmopathy was separated from stable hyperthyroidism by the 13-signature model with roughly 90% sensitivity and 81% to 84% specificity in cross-validation and with 80%/75% in the test set.

Many counts were recorded for this clonotype. Its antigen remains undetermined. Qualities for individual bases were not recorded, and no much larger clone is one base off. For repertoire sequencing, TCR beta CDR3 regions were amplified from RNA transcripts. The first round of RT-PCR was done with HTBI primers and the Qiagen OneStep RT-PCR kit, and was followed by a second round of multiplex PCR, then size selection and purification. Libraries were sequenced paired-end with 100 bp reads on an Illumina HiSeq2000. In the authors' own workflow: SOAPnuke was used to process the reads, throwing out any read that had adapters, had uncalled bases, had a mean Phred below 15, or lacked an exact constant-primer or identifier match. COPE v1.2.5 was used to merge high-quality paired reads. Each unique nucleotide sequence was defined as a clonotype, and clonotypes were aligned to IMGT TRB V, D and J references with MiTCR v1.1. The analysis was limited to V-J combinations with a frequency above 0.0001, which together covered 99.2% of the repertoires. For each V-J combination, a TCR clonal expansion and chaos score was defined as the ratio of F50 clonal expansion to chaos observed in the TCRdist matrix. Welch's t-statistics and random forest were used to narrow the features down to approximately twelve V-J combinations, which were then fed into a naive Bayes classifier. Thyroid-blood repertoire similarity was quantified with the Morisita-Horn index. Through fastp at Q25 and MiXCR, TCRdb rebuilt clones from the public reads, retaining in-frame beta chains. Each entry is one CDR3 protein sequence, shown with its most common DNA and genes. TCRdb's processing, not the study's, gives the V and J calls here. Across this sample there are about 400,000 distinct CDR3 sequences, with under 25% seen only once. Of the sample, approximately 3% is held by the ten largest clones.

Reading from cysteine to phenylalanine, the CDR3 counts 16 amino acids. Kept here is only the CDR3 DNA, which spans 48 bases and is read in frame from base 1. Looking up the germline V gene yields CDR1 SGHTA and CDR2 FQGNSA. V is clipped by 5 bases and J by 1 base, and the sequence between their germline boundaries is 17 bases long. Hyperthyroidism was defined as stable when no progression to ophthalmopathy occurred within 18 months of follow-up. Patients with hyperthyroidism were aged 18 to 65 years, had been newly diagnosed, and had a disease duration of less than 2 months. Patients with other autoimmune diseases, uncontrolled infections, pregnancy or lactation were excluded from the study. Clinical symptoms, serum thyroxine, TRAb, thyroid ultrasound and orbital computed tomography formed the basis of the diagnosis. Ficoll-Paque density gradient centrifugation was used to isolate PBMCs from about 9 ml of fresh peripheral blood. Total RNA was extracted using Trizol reagent, and RNA quality was checked on an Agilent 2100 Bioanalyzer.

This receptor was taken from a woman under 30 with stable Graves' hyperthyroidism. Donor details come from another sample of the same person, matched by shared clones. Here the chain combines TRBV7-2 and TRBJ1-2, with the identity of the D gene unclear. Material: peripheral blood. The nucleotide sequence is given as TGTGCCAGCAGCCCCTTTGTCACAGACTTTAACTATGGCTACACCTTC. It specifies CASSPFVTDFNYGYTF.